The 29 T cell receptor beta chains listed next were all sequenced from one sample in a study of CD8+ T cells in alopecia areata. Extracted from the samples, RNA was reverse transcribed into cDNA to serve as the sequencing template. This table comes from immunoSEQ multiplex PCR, and its TCRdb copy is limited to in-frame clones, with some not included. The top ten clones hold approximately 5.1% of a sample with nearly 200,000 clones, over 45% of them seen once. Stated treatment: oral pan-JAK inhibitor, 5-10 mg twice daily. Sequencing used CD4+ T cells sorted from blood, obtained at week 24, from a patient treated with tofacitinib. The receptors shown here come from a human donor with alopecia areata.

The V and J genes are TRBV7-3 and TRBJ2-1, with 9 nucleotides matching TRBD2. The CDR3 is made up of 17 amino acids. The junction had 15 bases not matched to a gene; V was cut back by 5 bases and J by 7 bases. Germline-derived CDR1 and CDR2 are SGHTA and FQGTGA. CDR3 nucleotides: TGTGCCAGCAGCCCCCCCCCGACTAGCGGAGGGGGGAATGAGCAGTTCTTC. Encoded protein: CASSPPPTSGGGNEQFF.

The CDR3 DNA reads as TGTGCCTGGAGTGCCAGCGGAATGGGCGAGCAGTACTTC. This translates into CAWSASGMGEQYF. The chain links TRBV30 to TRBJ2-7, with D possibly TRBD2 on 5 matching bases. V shed 1 base and J shed 6 bases, with 13 bases lying between them. CDR3 length: 13 amino acids. Germline V lookup: CDR1 GTSNPN, CDR2 SVGIG (reference sequence).

The chain couples TRBV4-1 to TRBJ2-5, with TRBD2 matching over 9 bases. The V gene's germline CDR1 is MGHRA and CDR2 YSYEKL. J was trimmed by 5 bases and V by 0 bases; bases with no gene match: 10. The CDR3 has 17 residues. Here the CDR3 DNA reads TGCGCCAGCAGCCAAGATGTGACTAGCGGAGGACGGGAGACCCAGTACTTC. Encoded protein: CASSQDVTSGGRETQYF.

This clone was seen only a few times. J is TRBJ1-2 and V is TRBV5-1; D may be TRBD1 (6 bases). The CDR3 is 14 residues long. V was pared by 4 bases and J by 4 bases, with 14 bases between. Germline CDR1 reads SGHRS; CDR2 reads YFSETQ. The CDR3 protein is CASSDQGHLYGYTF. CDR3 nucleotide sequence: TGCGCCAGCAGCGATCAGGGACACCTCTATGGCTACACCTTC.

The chain has TRBV2 and TRBJ1-5; D gene unclear. Germline V gene data show CDR1 as SNHLY and CDR2 as FYNNEI. The CDR3 length is 13 residues. Trimming shortened V by 6 bases and J by 0 bases, and 6 bases separated the two germline ends. The CDR3 sequence is CASSVDSNQPQHF. The CDR3 coding sequence is TGTGCCAGCAGCGTCGATAGCAATCAGCCCCAGCATTTT. The complete variable domain, with remaining parts taken from reference TRBV2 and TRBJ1-5, reads EPEVTQTPSHQVTQMGQEVILRCVPISNHLYFYWYRQILGQKVEFLVSFYNNEISEKSEIFDDQFSVERPDGSNFTLKIRSTKLEDSAMYFCASSVDSNQPQHFGDGTRLSIL.

This clone came up a few times. The chain has TRBV6-5 and TRBJ2-3; D not certain. The CDR3 is made up of 14 amino acids. CDR1 and CDR2 from the germline V gene are MNHEY and SVGAGI. V was shortened by 7 bases and J by 4 bases, with 15 bases between the two germline ends. Written as DNA, the CDR3 is TGTGCCAGCACCGCGGAGTTGGGCGCAGATACGCAGTATTTT. Its translation: CASTAELGADTQYF.

The rearrangement uses TRBV5-1 and TRBJ1-1; TRBD1 might be the D (6 bases). The CDR3 consists of 13 residues. Trimming stripped 3 bases from V and 8 bases from J, with 14 bases between. The germline CDR1 and CDR2 sequences are SGHRS and YFSETQ. The CDR3: CASSSNLGTEAFF. For the CDR3, the DNA is TGCGCCAGCAGCTCAAACCTAGGGACAGAAGCTTTCTTT.

This sequence joins TRBV5-1 and TRBJ2-1, with 10 bases fitting TRBD2. The CDR3 runs to 15 residues. Trimming removed 0 bases from V and 9 bases from J; junction bases left unmatched: 6. Germline V gene lookup returns CDR1 SGHRS and CDR2 YFSETQ. CDR3 sequence (DNA): TGCGCCAGCAGCTTGGCCCAGGGACTAGCGTTTGAGCAGTTCTTC. Protein product: CASSLAQGLAFEQFF.

This chain connects TRBV9 to TRBJ2-5, with D unclear. Germline V CDR1 and CDR2: SGDLS, YYNGEE. The CDR3 runs 14 residues. V lost 3 bases and J lost 5, with 14 bases in between. CDR3 coding DNA: TGTGCCAGCAGCGCTCGAGAGGCGGACGAGACCCAGTACTTC. It encodes CASSAREADETQYF.

This chain uses TRBV15 with TRBJ2-5; D is unresolved. The V end lost 5 bases, the J end lost 0 bases, and 7 bases lay between the germline ends. Germline-derived CDR1 and CDR2 are LNHNV and YYDKDF (reference sequence). CDR3 size: 13 residues. The CDR3 reads CATSGTNQETQYF. The CDR3 bases are TGTGCCACCAGCGGAACCAACCAAGAGACCCAGTACTTC.

J is TRBJ1-1 and V is TRBV18, with D unresolved. V shed 3 bases and J shed 4 bases, with 15 bases lying between them. Germline CDR1 reads KGHSH; CDR2 reads LQKENI. The CDR3 has 15 residues. Here the CDR3 reads CASSPGESVGTEAFF. The CDR3 coding sequence is TGTGCCAGCTCACCCGGGGAGTCCGTCGGCACTGAAGCTTTCTTT.

This chain links TRBV6-5 with TRBJ1-5; 7 positions agree with TRBD1. Germline V gene data show CDR1 as MNHEY and CDR2 as SVGAGI. The CDR3 totals 15 residues. V lost 6 bases, J lost 2 bases, and 7 bases stayed unmatched. CDR3 nucleotides: TGTGCCAGCAGCCGACAGGGAAGTGGCAATCAGCCCCAGCATTTT. Translation gives CASSRQGSGNQPQHF.

The genes are TRBV5-1 and TRBJ2-5; no firm D call. The V gene lost 5 bases and the J gene lost 3 bases, with 14 bases spanning the gap. Germline CDR1 SGHRS, CDR2 YFSETQ. The length of the CDR3 is 14 residues. The CDR3 loop is CASSPTMGKETQYF. CDR3 in DNA: TGCGCCAGCAGTCCCACAATGGGCAAAGAGACCCAGTACTTC.

The chain recombines TRBV18 with TRBJ1-2; D is perhaps TRBD1 (6 bases). Trimming removed 0 bases from V and 5 bases from J, with 13 bases in between. The germline V gene encodes CDR1 KGHSH and CDR2 LQKENI. CDR3 length: 15 residues. CDR3 loop: CASSPPAGARYGYTF. CDR3 DNA: TGTGCCAGCTCACCACCGGCAGGGGCTCGGTATGGCTACACCTTC.

CDR3 protein: CAWSAQTTGVSYGYTF. CDR3 coding DNA: TGTGCCTGGAGTGCCCAGACGACAGGGGTGAGCTATGGCTACACCTTC. The chain couples TRBV30 to TRBJ1-2; 8 bases line up with TRBD1. CDR3 length: 16 residues. The junction had 11 bases not matched to a gene; V was cut back by 1 base and J by 4 bases. Germline lookup yields CDR1 GTSNPN and CDR2 SVGIG (reference sequence).

The CDR3: CASSIGTSGRLYNEQFF. In nucleotides, the CDR3 is TGTGCCAGTAGTATAGGGACGAGCGGGAGGTTATACAATGAGCAGTTCTTC. The rearrangement joins TRBV19 to TRBJ2-1, with 9 nucleotides matching TRBD2. Germline V gene data show CDR1 as LNHDA and CDR2 as SQIVND (reference sequence). V lost 1 base, J lost 4 bases, and 8 bases stayed unmatched. CDR3 length: 17 residues. Full variable domain (outside the CDR3, taken from reference TRBV19 and TRBJ2-1): DGGITQSPKYLFRKEGQNVTLSCEQNLNHDAMYWYRQDPGQGLRLIYYSQIVNDFQKGDIAEGYSVSREKKESFPLTVTSAQKNPTAFYLCASSIGTSGRLYNEQFFGPGTRLTVL.

The sample holds a few counts of this clone. V usage is TRBV2 and J usage is TRBJ2-1; 9 nucleotides line up with TRBD1. From germline, CDR1 is SNHLY and CDR2 FYNNEI. This CDR3 has 14 amino acids. V lost 8 bases, J lost 7 bases, and 9 bases stayed unmatched. CDR3: CASLRDREENEQFF. In DNA form, the CDR3 reads TGTGCCAGCCTCCGGGACAGGGAAGAGAATGAGCAGTTCTTC. Supplemented by reference TRBV2 and TRBJ2-1, the full variable domain reads EPEVTQTPSHQVTQMGQEVILRCVPISNHLYFYWYRQILGQKVEFLVSFYNNEISEKSEIFDDQFSVERPDGSNFTLKIRSTKLEDSAMYFCASLRDREENEQFFGPGTRLTVL.

The chain is built from TRBV18 and TRBJ2-5; TRBD1 matches 8 bases. This CDR3 has 13 amino acids. The junction had 1 base not matched to a gene; V was cut back by 3 bases and J by 4 bases. CDR1 is KGHSH, CDR2 LQKENI, per germline. The CDR3 reads CASSPDRGETQYF. Written as DNA, the CDR3 is TGTGCCAGCTCACCTGACAGGGGAGAGACCCAGTACTTC.

The chain uses TRBV9 and TRBJ2-7; D is undetermined. The CDR3 covers 13 residues. From germline, CDR1 is SGDLS and CDR2 YYNGEE. Trimming removed 0 bases at V and 5 bases at J, with 9 bases between. CDR3 nucleotide sequence: TGTGCCAGCAGCGTAGAGCCTTGGGACGAGCAGTACTTC. It is translated as CASSVEPWDEQYF.

The chain's CDR3 is CASILFPGQGQETQYF. DNA of the CDR3: TGCGCCAGCATCCTATTCCCGGGACAGGGTCAAGAGACCCAGTACTTC. The gene calls are TRBV5-1 and TRBJ2-5, with 9 bases matching TRBD1. This CDR3 region has 16 residues. The V gene end was trimmed by 6 bases and the J gene end by 2 bases; junction bases not matched to a gene: 11. Germline CDR1 reads SGHRS; CDR2 reads YFSETQ.

This chain links TRBV30 with TRBJ1-3, with 7 bases matching TRBD1. CDR3 size: 15 residues. Germline CDR1 and CDR2: GTSNPN and SVGIG (reference sequence). V lost 0 bases to trimming and J lost 4 bases; unmatched junction nucleotides: 6. CDR3 protein: CAWSVRVGQGNTIYF. DNA for the CDR3: TGTGCCTGGAGTGTACGTGTGGGACAGGGAAACACCATATATTTT.

The V gene is TRBV7-3, the J gene TRBJ2-1, with 7 nucleotides matching TRBD2. Per the germline V gene, CDR1 is SGHTA and CDR2 is FQGTGA. The ends lost 0 bases at V and 8 bases at J; junction bases unmatched: 7. The CDR3 runs to 15 residues. The CDR3: CASSLTLTSFDEQFF. In nucleotides, the CDR3 is TGTGCCAGCAGCTTAACTTTGACTAGCTTCGATGAGCAGTTCTTC.

A few counts support this clone. CDR3 bases: TGTGCCAGCAGCGCGACTAGCGGGAGGGAGGCTGAGCAGTTCTTC. It codes for CASSATSGREAEQFF. The chain joins TRBV7-7 to TRBJ2-1; TRBD2 aligns across 14 bases. The V and J ends lost 5 bases and 9 bases, in that order; junction bases with no gene match: 6. Germline CDR1 and CDR2: SSHAT and FNYEAQ (reference sequence). This CDR3 contains 15 residues.

This clone has only a few counts. The chain links TRBV27 to TRBJ2-3; 11 bases map to TRBD2. The CDR3 length is 16 residues. Looked up from germline, CDR1 is MNHEY and CDR2 is SMNVEV (reference sequence). Trimming cost V 5 bases and J 2 bases; bases outside gene matches: 6. The CDR3 spells CASSPRLAGLTDTQYF. The CDR3, as DNA: TGTGCCAGCAGTCCACGACTAGCGGGACTCACAGATACGCAGTATTTT.

This sequence joins TRBV7-2 and TRBJ2-7; 11 bases are shared with TRBD2. There are 15 residues in the CDR3. Trimming removed 4 bases from V and 4 bases from J; junction bases left unmatched: 6. CDR1 is SGHTA, CDR2 FQGNSA, per germline. The CDR3 DNA is TGTGCCAGCAGCTCGGGACTAGCGGCAGGATACGAGCAGTACTTC. It is translated as CASSSGLAAGYEQYF.

The chain recombines TRBV7-2 with TRBJ2-3; no definite D call. This CDR3 has 11 amino acids. V lost 5 bases, J lost 1 base, and 1 base lay in between. Germline V gene data show CDR1 as SGHTA and CDR2 as FQGNSA. The CDR3 DNA follows: TGTGCCAGCAGCCGCACAGATACGCAGTATTTT. Protein product: CASSRTDTQYF.

V and J are TRBV19 and TRBJ1-1; TRBD1 aligns across 7 bases. The J segment lost 1 base and the V segment lost 6 bases, leaving 2 bases of the junction unmatched. The CDR3 has 13 residues. CDR1 and CDR2 from the germline V gene are LNHDA and SQIVND (reference sequence). The CDR3 DNA reads as TGTGCCAGTAGGGACAGGAAGAACACTGAAGCTTTCTTT. Translation gives CASRDRKNTEAFF.

This chain uses TRBV5-1 with TRBJ1-4, with 9 bases matching TRBD1. There are 16 residues in the CDR3. From germline, CDR1 is SGHRS and CDR2 YFSETQ. The trim removed 4 bases at V and 2 bases at J, leaving 6 bases unmatched. Here the CDR3 reads CASSRDRVGTNEKLFF. CDR3 DNA sequence: TGCGCCAGCAGCCGGGACAGGGTTGGGACTAATGAAAAACTGTTTTTT.

This clone occurred a few times. CDR3 bases: TGTGCCAGCTCACTTTACCGACAGGGGGCGGTTGAAAAACTGTTTTTT. Protein sequence: CASSLYRQGAVEKLFF. The V and J genes are TRBV18 and TRBJ1-4; 10 bases fit TRBD1. The V gene end was trimmed by 4 bases and the J gene end by 7 bases; junction bases not matched to a gene: 9. This CDR3 contains 16 residues. Germline loops: CDR1 KGHSH, CDR2 LQKENI.